This T cell receptor beta chain was sequenced for a study of T-cell memory formation after mild COVID-19. Study information: TCR clusters largely stayed donor specific.

Germline loops: CDR1 MNHEY, CDR2 SVGEGT. The CDR3 totals 14 residues. V was cut by 0 bases and J by 7 bases, with 13 bases left in between. Study findings and constraints: Researchers found some responding clones in pre-infection memory, a sign that cross-reactive memory joined. The main location of contracting CD4+ clones was CM and EM, and that of contracting CD8+ clones was EMRA.

5'RACE primed from the constant segment yielded TCR alpha and TCR beta cDNA libraries bearing sample barcodes and UMIs. Each CDR3 protein is one row after TCRdb ran MiXCR on the 5' RACE reads. This table holds 100,000 to 130,000 distinct CDR3 sequences, approximately 15% found once. This clonotype was seen more than once but under ten times. What it binds is unknown. This receptor was identified in a man aged 18 to 35 who had mild COVID-19 (a few samples of this study predate the infection). Cell type and time point are not known. The chain joins TRBV6-2 or TRBV6-3 to TRBJ2-7, with TRBD2 as a possible D gene (6 bases). The sample was PBMCs or a T cell subset sorted from them (not recorded which). CDR3 loop: CASSYSTVRGEQYV. Written as DNA, the CDR3 is TGTGCCAGCAGTTACTCTACTGTCCGGGGGGAGCAGTACGTC.